This T cell receptor (beta chain) was documented in a study of siplizumab effects on memory and regulatory T cells. Trimming at V came to 4 bases and at J to 5 bases, leaving 10 bases not matched to a gene. Germline V CDR1 and CDR2: MNHEY, SMNVEV (reference sequence). The length of the CDR3 is 17 residues. Study-level findings and limits: The alloresponse seemed to draw substantially on naive T cells, which appeared more diverse than memory cells. Proliferating Tregs in siplizumab cultures were never verified as suppressive. An assignable naive or memory phenotype was lacking in roughly 80-97% of proliferating CD4+ or CD8+ clones.

Sequencing used immunoSEQ multiplex PCR; TCRdb keeps in-frame clones, though not all of them. Of tens of thousands of clones in the sample, under 95% were seen once. Points on this clone: Its specificity is unknown.

This chain connects TRBV27 to TRBJ2-1; 11 bases map to TRBD2. This TCR was recovered from a human donor in good health. The sample consisted of CD8+ T cells sorted from blood. The CDR3 DNA is TGTGCCAGCAGTTCCCTAGCGGGGGGACTCAGGGACAATGAGCAGTTCTTC. Translating gives CASSSLAGGLRDNEQFF.